This TCR beta chain was obtained from a study of T cell responses to AZD1222 COVID-19 vaccine. Whole-study results and caveats: With two AZD1222 doses given, Spike-specific TCR breadth and depth both rose. Repertoires were obtained solely post-peak T cell response.

Trimming left V 5 bases short and J 7 bases short, with 12 bases between. This CDR3 spans 12 amino acids. Germline-derived CDR1 and CDR2 are SGHKS and YYEKEE (reference sequence). TCRdb keeps only in-frame clones here, not all; method: immunoSEQ multiplex PCR. The data hold over 150,000 clones, with roughly 92% observed a single time. Comments on this clone: Its antigen is currently unknown.

This specimen consisted of peripheral blood, obtained on day 0 of AZD1222 vaccination. This receptor was taken from an adult in good health. The rearrangement uses TRBV5-5 and TRBJ1-2; D unresolved. The CDR3: CASSPIGGGYTF. The CDR3 bases are TGTGCCAGCAGTCCGATTGGCGGTGGCTACACCTTC. Full variable domain (missing parts from reference TRBV5-5 and TRBJ1-2): DAGVTQSPTHLIKTRGQQVTLRCSPISGHKSVSWYQQVLGQGPQFIFQYYEKEERGRGNFPDRFSARQFPNYSSELNVNALLLGDSALYLCASSPIGGGYTFGSGTRLTVV.